This T cell receptor (beta chain) emerged from a study of sequential checkpoint blockade in melanoma. Study overall: Randomization was 1:1 between first-line nivolumab→ipilimumab and ipilimumab→nivolumab.

A few counts support this clone. The treatment was: randomized to nivolumab then ipilimumab (arm A) or the reverse (arm B). Live CD3+CD8+ CD19− CD56− cells were sorted from PBMCs. The CDR3 is 14 amino acids. V shed 5 bases and J shed 3 bases, with 14 bases lying between them. Per the germline V gene, CDR1 is MNHEY and CDR2 is SMNVEV (reference sequence). Only in-frame clones appear in the TCRdb table, and some are missing; sequencing was by immunoSEQ multiplex PCR. The table has around 20,000 clones, 50% to 65% seen once. This rearrangement joins TRBV27 to TRBJ2-7; maybe TRBD1 (6 bases). The TCR comes from a human donor with melanoma. The sample here was CD8+ T cells sorted from blood (inferred from file names), taken from a patient given nivolumab and ipilimumab in sequence. The CDR3 region is CASSEAGVDYEQYF. In nucleotides, the CDR3 is TGTGCCAGCAGTGAAGCAGGGGTGGACTACGAGCAGTACTTC.